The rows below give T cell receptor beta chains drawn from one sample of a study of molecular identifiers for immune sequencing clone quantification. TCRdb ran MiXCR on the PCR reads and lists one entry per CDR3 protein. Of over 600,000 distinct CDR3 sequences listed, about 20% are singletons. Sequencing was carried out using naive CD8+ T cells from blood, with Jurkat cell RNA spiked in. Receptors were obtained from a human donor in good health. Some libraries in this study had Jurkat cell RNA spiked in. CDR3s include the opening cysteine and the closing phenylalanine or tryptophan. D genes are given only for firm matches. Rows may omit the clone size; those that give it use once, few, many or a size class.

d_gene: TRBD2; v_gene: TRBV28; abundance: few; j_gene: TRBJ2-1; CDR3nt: TGTGCCAGCAGTTTATACACTAGCGAGCCCTACAATGAGCAGTTCTTC; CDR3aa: CASSLYTSEPYNEQFF
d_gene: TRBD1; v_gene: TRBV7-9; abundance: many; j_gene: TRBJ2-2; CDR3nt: TGTGCCAGCAGCTCGTCGGGACAGGTGAACACCGGGGAGCTGTTTTTT; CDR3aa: CASSSSGQVNTGELFF
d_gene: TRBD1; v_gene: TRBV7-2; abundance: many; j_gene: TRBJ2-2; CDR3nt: TGTGCCAGCAGCTTACCCAGAACCGGGACAGGAAGGGGCGCCGGGGAGCTGTTTTTT; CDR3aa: CASSLPRTGTGRGAGELFF
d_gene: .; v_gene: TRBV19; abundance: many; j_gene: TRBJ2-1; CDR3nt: TGTGCCAGTAGTACCCTGGACAGCGTTTCCTACAATGAGCAGTTCTTC; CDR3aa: CASSTLDSVSYNEQFF
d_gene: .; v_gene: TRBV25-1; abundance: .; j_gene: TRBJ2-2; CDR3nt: TGTGCCAGCAGTGGTAAAGCGAACACCGGGGAGCTGTTTTTT; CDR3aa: CASSGKANTGELFF
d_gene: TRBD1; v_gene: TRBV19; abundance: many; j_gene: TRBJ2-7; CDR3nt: TGTGCCAGTAGTATGGGCCTGGGGACAGCCCTAGAGCAGTACTTC; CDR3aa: CASSMGLGTALEQYF
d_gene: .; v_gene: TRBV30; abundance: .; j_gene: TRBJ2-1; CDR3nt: TGTGCCTGGAGAGAAATTCGGTTTTGGGGGCGCGGGTATGAGGAGTTCTTC; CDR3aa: CAWREIRFWGRGYEEFF
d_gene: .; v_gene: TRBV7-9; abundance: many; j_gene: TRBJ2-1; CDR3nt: TGTGCCAGCAGAAGTGACAATGAGCAGTTCTTC; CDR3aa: CASRSDNEQFF
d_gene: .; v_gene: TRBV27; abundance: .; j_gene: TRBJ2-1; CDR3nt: TGTGCCAGCAGTGGGTCCGGACCAGTGGGGTACAATGAGCAGTTCTTC; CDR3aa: CASSGSGPVGYNEQFF
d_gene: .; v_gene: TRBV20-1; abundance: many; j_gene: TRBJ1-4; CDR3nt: TGCAGTGCCCCCTCCAGAGACGGAAATGAAAAACTGTTTTTT; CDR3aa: CSAPSRDGNEKLFF
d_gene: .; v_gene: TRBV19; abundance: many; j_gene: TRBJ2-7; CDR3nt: TGTGCCAGTTCCCCCCGGAGTGAGGCTGGGGAGCAGTACTTC; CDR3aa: CASSPRSEAGEQYF
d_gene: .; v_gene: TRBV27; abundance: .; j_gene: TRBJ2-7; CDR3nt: TGTGCCAGCAGTCCCATTTGGGGGGACAAATCCTACGAGCAGTACTTC; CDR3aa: CASSPIWGDKSYEQYF
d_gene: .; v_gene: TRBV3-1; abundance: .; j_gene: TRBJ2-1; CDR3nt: TGTGCCAGCAGCCGGGGGGATCTGCTCCTGGGGGAGCAGTTCTTC; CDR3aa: CASSRGDLLLGEQFF
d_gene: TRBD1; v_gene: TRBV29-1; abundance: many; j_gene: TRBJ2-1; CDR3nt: TGCAGCGTTGAAGGGGGGACAGGGGTTTACAATGAGCAGTTCTTC; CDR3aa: CSVEGGTGVYNEQFF
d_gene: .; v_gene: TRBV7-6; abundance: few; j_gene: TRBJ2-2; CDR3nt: TGTGCCGGCAGCTTAGGGATAGACAGAAGAACCGGGGAGCTGTTTTTT; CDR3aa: CAGSLGIDRRTGELFF
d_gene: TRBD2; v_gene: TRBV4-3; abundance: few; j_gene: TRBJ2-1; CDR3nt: TGCGCCAGCAGCCAAGAGTGGGCGGGGGACTACAATGAGCAGTTCTTC; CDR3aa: CASSQEWAGDYNEQFF
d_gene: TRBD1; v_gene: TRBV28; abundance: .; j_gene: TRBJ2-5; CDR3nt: TGTGCCACCCGGACAGGGAACGGGTTTGGCGGGAACCAAGAGACCCAGTACTTC; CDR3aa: CATRTGNGFGGNQETQYF
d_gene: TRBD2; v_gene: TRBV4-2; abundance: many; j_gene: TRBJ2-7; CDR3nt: TGTGCCAGCAGCCAAGATCCTAGCGGGGGACCCTCCTACGAGCAGTACTTC; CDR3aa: CASSQDPSGGPSYEQYF
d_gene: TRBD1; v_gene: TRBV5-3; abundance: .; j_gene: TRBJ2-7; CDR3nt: TGTGCCAGCAGCTTGGGGACAGGGTCCTACGAGCTGTACTTC; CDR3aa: CASSLGTGSYELYF
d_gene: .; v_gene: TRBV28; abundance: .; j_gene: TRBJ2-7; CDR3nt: TGTGCCAGTAAACAGGGATCCTCCTACGAGCAGTACTTC; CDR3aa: CASKQGSSYEQYF
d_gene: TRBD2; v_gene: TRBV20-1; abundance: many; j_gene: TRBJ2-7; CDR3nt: TGCAGTGCCCGCACCCCGCGGGAGGCCTCCTACGAGCAGTACTTC; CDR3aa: CSARTPREASYEQYF
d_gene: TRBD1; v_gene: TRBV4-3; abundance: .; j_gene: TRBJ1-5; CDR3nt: TGCGCCAGCAGCCAGGACGCGACAGGGGATTTTCAGCCCCAGCATTTT; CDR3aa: CASSQDATGDFQPQHF
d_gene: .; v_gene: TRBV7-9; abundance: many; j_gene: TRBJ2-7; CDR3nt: TGTGCCAGCAGCCCTCGTCTGGGGGCCGGCGAGCAGTACTTC; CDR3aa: CASSPRLGAGEQYF
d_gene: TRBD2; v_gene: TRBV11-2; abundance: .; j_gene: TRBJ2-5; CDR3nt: TGTGCCAGCAGCTTTTTCCGACGGGGGGGTGGAGGTGAGACCCAGTACTTC; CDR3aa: CASSFFRRGGGGETQYF
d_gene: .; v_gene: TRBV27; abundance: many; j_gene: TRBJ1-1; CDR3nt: TGTGCCAGCAGTTTCAATCCAGGGGACGCTAGGGGAGCTTTCTTT; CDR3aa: CASSFNPGDARGAFF
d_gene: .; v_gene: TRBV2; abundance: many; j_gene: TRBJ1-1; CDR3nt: TGTGCCAGCAGTGCAGGGAAGAACACTGAAGCTTTCTTT; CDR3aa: CASSAGKNTEAFF
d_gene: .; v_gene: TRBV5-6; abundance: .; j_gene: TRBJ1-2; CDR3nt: TGTGCCAGCAGCTGGCTTGACAATGGCTATGGCTACACCTTC; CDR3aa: CASSWLDNGYGYTF
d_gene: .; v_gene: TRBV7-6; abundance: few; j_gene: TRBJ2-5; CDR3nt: TGTGCCAGCAGCTCCCATGGCGGACAAGAGACCCAGTACTTC; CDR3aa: CASSSHGGQETQYF
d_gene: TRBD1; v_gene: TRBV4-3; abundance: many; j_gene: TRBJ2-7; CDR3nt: TGCGCCAGCAGCCCTAACAAACAGGGGAGAAGGAACGAGCAGTACTTC; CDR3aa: CASSPNKQGRRNEQYF
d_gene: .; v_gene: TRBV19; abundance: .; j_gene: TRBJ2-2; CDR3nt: TGTGCCAGCACGACAAACCCCTTCACCGGGGAGCTGTTTTTT; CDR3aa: CASTTNPFTGELFF
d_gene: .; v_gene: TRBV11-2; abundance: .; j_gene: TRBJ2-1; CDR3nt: TGTGCCAGCAGCTTAGTTTTTAGGGGGAGGGATGGGCAGTTCTTC; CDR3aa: CASSLVFRGRDGQFF
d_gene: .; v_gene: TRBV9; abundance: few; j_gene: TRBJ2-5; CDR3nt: TGTGCCAGCAGCGTAGTCCCTGGGGGGTCCCAGTACTTC; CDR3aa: CASSVVPGGSQYF
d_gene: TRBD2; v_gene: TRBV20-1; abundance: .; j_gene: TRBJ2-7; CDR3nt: TGCAGTGCTAGAGAACTAGCGGGCACCTACGAGCAGTACTTC; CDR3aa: CSARELAGTYEQYF
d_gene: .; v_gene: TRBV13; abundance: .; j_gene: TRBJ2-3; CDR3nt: TGTGCCAGCCGTTACGCAGATACGCAGTATTTT; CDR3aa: CASRYADTQYF
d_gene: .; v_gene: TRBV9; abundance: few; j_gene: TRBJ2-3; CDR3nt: TGTGCCAGCAGCTTGGGTTGGACAGATACGCAGTATTTT; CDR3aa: CASSLGWTDTQYF
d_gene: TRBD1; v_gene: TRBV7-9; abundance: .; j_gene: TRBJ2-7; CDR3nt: TGTGCCAGCAGCTTCGAGACAGGGGGCTTGGGCGAGCAGTACTTC; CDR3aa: CASSFETGGLGEQYF
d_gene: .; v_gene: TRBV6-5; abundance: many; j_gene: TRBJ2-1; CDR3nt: TGTGCCAGCACGTCCGGATTCTACAATGAGCAGTTCTTC; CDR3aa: CASTSGFYNEQFF
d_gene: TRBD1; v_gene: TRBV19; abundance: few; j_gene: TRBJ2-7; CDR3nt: TGTGCCAGTAGTGCCTCCGGGACAGGGGGCTACGAGCAGTACTTC; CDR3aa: CASSASGTGGYEQYF
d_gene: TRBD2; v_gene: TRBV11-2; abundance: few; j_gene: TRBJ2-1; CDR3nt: TGTGCCAGCAGCTCCGGGACTAGCGGGAGACATTTTGAGCAGTTCTTC; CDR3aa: CASSSGTSGRHFEQFF
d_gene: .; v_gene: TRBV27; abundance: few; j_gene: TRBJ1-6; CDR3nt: TGTGCCAGCAGTTTGGTCGGAACAAATTCACCCCTCCACTTT; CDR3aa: CASSLVGTNSPLHF
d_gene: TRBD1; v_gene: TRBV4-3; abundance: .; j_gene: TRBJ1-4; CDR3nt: TGCGCCAGCAGCCAAGCCACAGGGGCGGGTAATGAAAAACTGTCTTTT; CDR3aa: CASSQATGAGNEKLSF
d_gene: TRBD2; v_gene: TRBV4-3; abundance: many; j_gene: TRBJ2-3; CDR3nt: TGCGCCAGCAGCTCGACTAGCGACCTAAGCACAGATACGCAGTATTTT; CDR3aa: CASSSTSDLSTDTQYF
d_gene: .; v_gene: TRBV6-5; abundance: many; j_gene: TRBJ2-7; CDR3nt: TGTGCCAGCAGTTACTCGTCGGGTTCCCACGAGCAGTACTTC; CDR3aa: CASSYSSGSHEQYF
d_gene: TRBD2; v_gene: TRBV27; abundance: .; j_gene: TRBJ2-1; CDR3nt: TGTGCCAGTCGGACTAGCGGGGGGGCAAACAATGAGCAGTTCTTC; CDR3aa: CASRTSGGANNEQFF
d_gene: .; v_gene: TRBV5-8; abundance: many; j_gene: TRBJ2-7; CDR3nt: TGTGCCAGCAGCTTCGGCCAATACGAGCAGTACTTC; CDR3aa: CASSFGQYEQYF
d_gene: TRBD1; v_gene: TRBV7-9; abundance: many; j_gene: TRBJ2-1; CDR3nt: TGTGCCAGCAGCTTAGCTGGCGGACAGGGGACCTACAATGAGCAGTTCTTC; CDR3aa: CASSLAGGQGTYNEQFF
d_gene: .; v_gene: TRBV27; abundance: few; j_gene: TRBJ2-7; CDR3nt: TGTGCCAGCAAAGAACGGGAGCCCTACGAGCAGTACTTC; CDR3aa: CASKEREPYEQYF
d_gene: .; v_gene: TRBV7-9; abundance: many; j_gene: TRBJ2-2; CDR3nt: TGTGCCAGCAGCTTAGGAGCTGACTCCACCGGGGAGCTGTTTTTT; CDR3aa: CASSLGADSTGELFF
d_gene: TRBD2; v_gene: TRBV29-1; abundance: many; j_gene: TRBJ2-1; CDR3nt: TGCAGCGCCTACCCTAGCGGGAGGATAAGGGAGCAGTTCTTC; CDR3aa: CSAYPSGRIREQFF
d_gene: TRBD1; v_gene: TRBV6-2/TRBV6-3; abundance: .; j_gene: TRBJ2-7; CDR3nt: TGTGACAGCAGTTCCGGGACAGGTTCCTACTACGAGCAGTACTTC; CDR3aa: CDSSSGTGSYYEQYF
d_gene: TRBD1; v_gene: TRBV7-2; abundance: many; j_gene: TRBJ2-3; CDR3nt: TGTGCCAGCAGCTCGCAGGGGGCAGATACGCAGTATTTT; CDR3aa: CASSSQGADTQYF
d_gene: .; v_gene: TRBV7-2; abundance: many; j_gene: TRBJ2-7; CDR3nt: TGTGCCAGCAGCGAACTAGCCCTATCCTACGAGCAGTACTTC; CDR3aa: CASSELALSYEQYF
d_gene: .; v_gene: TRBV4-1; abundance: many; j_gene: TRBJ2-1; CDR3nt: TGCGCCAGCAGGTTGGCGATCTCCTACAATGAGCAGTTCTTC; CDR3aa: CASRLAISYNEQFF
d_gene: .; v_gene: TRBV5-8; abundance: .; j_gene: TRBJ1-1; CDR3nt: TGTGCCAGCAGCTTCCCCGAAGGGACATGGGACACTGAAGCTTTCTTT; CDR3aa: CASSFPEGTWDTEAFF
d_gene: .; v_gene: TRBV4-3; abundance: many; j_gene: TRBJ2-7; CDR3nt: TGCGCCAGCAGCCAAGAAGTGGAGGCCTACGAGCAGTACTTC; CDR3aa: CASSQEVEAYEQYF